What follows are 2 T cell receptor beta chains derived from one specimen sequenced in a study of T cells in Graves' hyperthyroidism and ophthalmopathy. RNA transcripts yielded amplified TCR beta CDR3 regions. RT-PCR in the first round (using the HTBI primer set) targeted the TCR CDR3. TCRdb redid the calling of the multiplex PCR reads with MiXCR, one entry per CDR3 protein. Of approximately 620,000 distinct CDR3 sequences detected, roughly 15% appear once; the ten largest clones hold around 3.5%. Material: blood. These receptor sequences come from a woman aged 40 to 50 with Graves' ophthalmopathy.

To note about this clonotype: At one end the junction does not follow the germline gene, possibly because of a read error. V usage is TRBV12-3 or TRBV12-4 and J usage is TRBJ2-1; weak D call: TRBD1 (5 bases). This CDR3 is 16 amino acids long. The DNA for the CDR3 is TGTGCCAGCAGTTTGCAGGGATTGAACATCGACAATGAGCGGTTCTTC. This encodes CASSLQGLNIDNERFF.

This clonotype was observed at least ten times. V and J are TRBV20-1 and TRBJ2-3; D tentatively fits TRBD1 or TRBD2 (6 bases each). Trimming took 5 bases from V and 2 from J, leaving 17 bases between them. Germline V CDR1 and CDR2: DFQATT, SNEGSKA (reference sequence). CDR3 length: 15 amino acids. CDR3 DNA sequence: TGCAGTGCTGAGAGGCCGGGGGCCCTCACAGATACGCAGTATTTT. Translation: CSAERPGALTDTQYF.